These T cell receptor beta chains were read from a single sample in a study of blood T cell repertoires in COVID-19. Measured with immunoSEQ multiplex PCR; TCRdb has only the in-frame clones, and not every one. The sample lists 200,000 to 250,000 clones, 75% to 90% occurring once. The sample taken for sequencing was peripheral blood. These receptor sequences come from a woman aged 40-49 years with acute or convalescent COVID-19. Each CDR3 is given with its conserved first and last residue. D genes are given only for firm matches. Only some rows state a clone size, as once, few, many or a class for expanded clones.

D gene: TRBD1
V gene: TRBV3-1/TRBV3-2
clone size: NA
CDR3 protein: CASSPDDRAVSGNTIYF

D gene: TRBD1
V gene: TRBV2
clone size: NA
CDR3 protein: CASGPEQGAVGYTF

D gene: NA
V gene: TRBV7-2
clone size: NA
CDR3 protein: CASSLVGNQGGNTIYF

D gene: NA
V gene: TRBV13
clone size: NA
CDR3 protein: CASSFRGGPFNEQFF

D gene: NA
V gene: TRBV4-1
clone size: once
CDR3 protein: CASSQVEAAGAFF

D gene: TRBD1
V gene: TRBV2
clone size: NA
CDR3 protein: CASISQGALGETQYF

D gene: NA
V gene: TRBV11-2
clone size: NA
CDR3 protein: CASSSRVRGTNYGYTF

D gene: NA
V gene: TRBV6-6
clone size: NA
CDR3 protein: CASSYGQSTDTQYF

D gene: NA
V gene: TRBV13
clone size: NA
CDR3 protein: CASASSSGNTIYF

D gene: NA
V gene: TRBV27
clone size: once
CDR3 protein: CATGGSPYNEQFF

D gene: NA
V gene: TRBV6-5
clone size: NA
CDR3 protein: CASRGGAANQPQHF

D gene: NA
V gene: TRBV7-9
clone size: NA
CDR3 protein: CASSLQDRVYGYTF

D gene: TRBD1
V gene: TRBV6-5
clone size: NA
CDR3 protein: CASSSTGANQPQHF

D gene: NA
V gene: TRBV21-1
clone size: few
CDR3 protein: CASSKKGQATDTQYF

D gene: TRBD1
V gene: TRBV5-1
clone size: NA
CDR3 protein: CASTLGSRTGMGETQYF

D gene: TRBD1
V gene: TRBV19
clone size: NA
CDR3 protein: CASSVSGGVAYGYTF

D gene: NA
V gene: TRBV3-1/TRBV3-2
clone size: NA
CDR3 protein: CASSQDPQANQPQHF

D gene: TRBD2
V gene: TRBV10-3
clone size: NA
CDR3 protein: CAISALSGGTTGELFF

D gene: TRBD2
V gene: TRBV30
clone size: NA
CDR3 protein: CAWSVVLAGDYNEQFF

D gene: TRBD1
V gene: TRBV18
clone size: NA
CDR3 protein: CASSPGQGPWAEAFF

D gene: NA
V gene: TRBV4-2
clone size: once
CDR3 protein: CASSQYLAHTDTQYF

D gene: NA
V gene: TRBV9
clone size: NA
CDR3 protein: CASSPGLSLSGNTIYF

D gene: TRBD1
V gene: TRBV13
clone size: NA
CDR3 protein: CASSFGQGASSPLHF

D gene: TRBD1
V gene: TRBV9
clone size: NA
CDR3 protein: CASSVLAGGATEAFF